The TCR beta chain described here comes from a study of T cell responses to AZD1222 COVID-19 vaccine. Study observations and caveats: Recipients of AZD1222 seropositive at baseline numbered only 6 or 7.

Here immunoSEQ multiplex PCR was the method, and the copy in TCRdb shows in-frame clones only, minus some. Of under 100,000 clones listed, approximately 85% are singletons. With respect to this clone: Its specificity is unknown.

Per the germline V gene, CDR1 is LNHDA and CDR2 is SQIVND (reference sequence). V was pared by 6 bases and J by 5 bases, with 3 bases of the junction left unmatched. CDR3 length equals 13 residues. The origin of this receptor is an adult who received the AZD1222 COVID-19 vaccine. Here the sequenced sample was peripheral blood, taken 28 days after the second AZD1222 dose. The chain employs TRBV19 and TRBJ1-4; TRBD1 agrees at 7 bases. CDR3 region: CASRPDRNEKLFF. The CDR3 DNA follows: TGTGCCAGTAGACCGGACAGGAATGAAAAACTGTTTTTT. Using reference TRBV19 and TRBJ1-4 for the parts outside the CDR3, the full variable domain is DGGITQSPKYLFRKEGQNVTLSCEQNLNHDAMYWYRQDPGQGLRLIYYSQIVNDFQKGDIAEGYSVSREKKESFPLTVTSAQKNPTAFYLCASRPDRNEKLFFGSGTQLSVL.